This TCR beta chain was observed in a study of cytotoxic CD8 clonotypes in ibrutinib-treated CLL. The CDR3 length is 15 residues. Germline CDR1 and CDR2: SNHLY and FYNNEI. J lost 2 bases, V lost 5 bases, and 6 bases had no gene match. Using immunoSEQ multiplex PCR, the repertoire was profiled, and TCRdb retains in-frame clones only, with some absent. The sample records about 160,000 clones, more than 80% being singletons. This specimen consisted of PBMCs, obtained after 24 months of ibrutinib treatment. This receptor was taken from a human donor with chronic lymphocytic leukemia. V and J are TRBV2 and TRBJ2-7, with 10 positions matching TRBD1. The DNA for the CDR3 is TGTGCCAGCAGTAGAGACAGGGGGCCCCCCTACGAGCAGTACTTC. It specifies CASSRDRGPPYEQYF.